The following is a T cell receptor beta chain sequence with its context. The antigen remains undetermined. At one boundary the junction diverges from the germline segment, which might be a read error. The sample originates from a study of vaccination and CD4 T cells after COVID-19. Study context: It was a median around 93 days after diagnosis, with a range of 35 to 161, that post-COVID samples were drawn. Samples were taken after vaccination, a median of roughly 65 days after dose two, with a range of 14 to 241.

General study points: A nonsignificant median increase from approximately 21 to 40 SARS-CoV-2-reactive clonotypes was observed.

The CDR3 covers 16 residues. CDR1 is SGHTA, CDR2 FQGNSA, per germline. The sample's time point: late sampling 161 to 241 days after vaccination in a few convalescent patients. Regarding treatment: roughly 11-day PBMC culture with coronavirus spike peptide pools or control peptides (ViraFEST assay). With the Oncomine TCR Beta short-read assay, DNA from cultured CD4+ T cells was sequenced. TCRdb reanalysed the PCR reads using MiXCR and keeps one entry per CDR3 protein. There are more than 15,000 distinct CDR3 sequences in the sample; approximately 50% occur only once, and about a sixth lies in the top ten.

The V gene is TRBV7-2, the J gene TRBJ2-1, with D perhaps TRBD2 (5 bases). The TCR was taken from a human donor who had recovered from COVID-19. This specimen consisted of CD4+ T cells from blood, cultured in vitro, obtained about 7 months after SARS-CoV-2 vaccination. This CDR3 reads CASSPRTRPQYNGQFF. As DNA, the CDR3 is TGTGCCAGCAGCCCGCGCACTAGGCCCCAGTACAATGGGCAGTTCTTC.